The 32 T cell receptor beta chains reported below all come from one sample, sequenced in a study of T cells in localized non-small cell lung cancer. Sequenced by immunoSEQ multiplex PCR; TCRdb stores in-frame clones only, minus some. The data show thousands of clones, approximately 59% seen once. The sequences come from lymph node tissue, collected before any cancer treatment. Receptors originate from a male donor older than 55 with stage I squamous cell lung carcinoma.

The chain employs TRBV19 and TRBJ1-2; D unclear. Germline V CDR1 and CDR2: LNHDA, SQIVND (reference sequence). The CDR3 runs 14 residues. V gave up 5 bases and J gave up 0 bases, with 10 bases separating them. This CDR3 is CASSVRQANYGYTF. The DNA of the CDR3 is TGTGCCAGTAGTGTTCGGCAAGCTAACTATGGCTACACCTTC.

CDR3 nucleotides: TGCGCCAGCAGGGACCGACAGGGGAACACTGAAGCTTTCTTT. This translates into CASRDRQGNTEAFF. The rearrangement uses TRBV10-2 and TRBJ1-1; 7 bases match TRBD1. V lost 6 bases to trimming and J lost 1 base; unmatched junction nucleotides: 5. CDR1 is WSHSY, CDR2 SAAADI, per germline. The CDR3 runs 14 residues.

This chain links TRBV28 with TRBJ1-4; TRBD1 matches at 8 bases. CDR1 is MDHEN, CDR2 SYDVKM, per germline. This CDR3 comprises 14 residues. V gave up 4 bases and J gave up 8 bases; unmatched junction bases: 6. In DNA form, the CDR3 reads TGTGCCAGCAGTTACAGGGGGTCCCGAGAAAAACTGTTTTTT. It specifies CASSYRGSREKLFF.

The chain is built from TRBV28 and TRBJ2-5, with TRBD2 matching 15 bases. V shed 5 bases, J shed 5 bases, and the junction held 6 bases outside the gene matches. Germline V gene data show CDR1 as MDHEN and CDR2 as SYDVKM. The CDR3 spans 16 residues. The CDR3, as DNA: TGTGCCAGCAGTAAGGGACTAGCGGGAGGTAGGGAGACCCAGTACTTC. This gives the protein CASSKGLAGGRETQYF.

This chain connects TRBV5-1 to TRBJ2-4; TRBD2 is a possible D gene (6 bases). Germline CDR1 SGHRS, CDR2 YFSETQ. The CDR3 runs to 16 residues. Trimming took off 0 bases at V and 6 bases at J, with 16 bases between the two ends. Written as DNA, the CDR3 is TGCGCCAGCAGCTTGGGCGAGGCGGGGTCTCGAAACATTCAGTACTTC. Translation: CASSLGEAGSRNIQYF.

The chain is built from TRBV10-3 and TRBJ2-1; D gene uncertain. The CDR3 sequence is 13 residues long. Germline values: CDR1 ENHRY, CDR2 SYGVKD. V was shortened by 1 base and J by 8 bases, with 9 bases between the two germline ends. CDR3 protein: CAISEFPADEQFF. The CDR3 bases are TGTGCCATCAGTGAGTTCCCCGCCGATGAGCAGTTCTTC.

The gene calls are TRBV18 and TRBJ2-1, with TRBD2 matching 7 bases. Germline V lookup: CDR1 KGHSH, CDR2 LQKENI. This CDR3 has 15 residues. J gave up 6 bases and V 2 bases, and 7 bases lay outside the gene matches. The CDR3 here is CASSPFQRGGNEQFF. The CDR3, as DNA: TGTGCCAGCTCACCATTCCAGCGGGGAGGCAATGAGCAGTTCTTC.

The V and J genes are TRBV18 and TRBJ2-1, with D possibly matching TRBD2 (6 bases). V lost 3 bases, J lost 7 bases, and 22 bases lay in between. From germline, CDR1 is KGHSH and CDR2 LQKENI. This CDR3 is built from 17 residues. The CDR3 loop reads CASSPSRGVRERNEQFF. CDR3 nucleotides: TGTGCCAGCTCACCTTCTCGCGGGGTTCGGGAGCGGAATGAGCAGTTCTTC. The variable domain in full, completed from reference TRBV18 and TRBJ2-1, reads NAGVMQNPRHLVRRRGQEARLRCSPMKGHSHVYWYRQLPEEGLKFMVYLQKENIIDESGMPKERFSAEFPKEGPSILRIQQVVRGDSAAYFCASSPSRGVRERNEQFFGPGTRLTVL.

The CDR3 DNA follows: TGTGCCAGTAGTATACTCCCTAATCAGCCCCAGCATTTT. Protein sequence: CASSILPNQPQHF. The chain is built from TRBV19 and TRBJ1-5, with D hard to call. This CDR3 has 13 residues. Germline lookup yields CDR1 LNHDA and CDR2 SQIVND (reference sequence). The V end was cut by 2 bases, the J end by 4 bases, with 6 bases between. The complete variable domain, with remaining parts taken from reference TRBV19 and TRBJ1-5, reads DGGITQSPKYLFRKEGQNVTLSCEQNLNHDAMYWYRQDPGQGLRLIYYSQIVNDFQKGDIAEGYSVSREKKESFPLTVTSAQKNPTAFYLCASSILPNQPQHFGDGTRLSIL.

The chain joins TRBV30 to TRBJ2-3; weak D call: TRBD2 (6 bases). The CDR3 totals 13 residues. Trimming left V 1 base short and J 6 bases short, with 11 bases between. Germline CDR1 and CDR2: GTSNPN and SVGIG (reference sequence). For the CDR3, the DNA is TGTGCCTGGAGTGCGATGGCGGGGGATACGCAGTATTTT. Its protein is CAWSAMAGDTQYF.

The rearrangement uses TRBV29-1 and TRBJ1-5; the D gene is possibly TRBD1 (6 bases). Trimming took off 0 bases at V and 11 bases at J, with 14 bases between the two ends. The CDR3 has 13 residues. Germline assignment: CDR1 SQVTM and CDR2 ANQGSEA. The CDR3 DNA reads as TGCAGCGTTGAAGAGGCGGTAGGACAGTCCCAGCATTTT. This sequence encodes CSVEEAVGQSQHF.

The chain carries TRBV25-1 and TRBJ1-4, with D perhaps matching TRBD1 (5 bases). Germline V CDR1 and CDR2: MGHDK, SYGVNS. Trimming took off 3 bases at V and 6 bases at J, with 17 bases between the two ends. The CDR3 totals 16 residues. The CDR3 DNA sequence: TGTGCCAGCAGTGAGAGCCCGGGCCGGGGGGATGAAAAACTGTTTTTT. Protein sequence: CASSESPGRGDEKLFF.

The V gene is TRBV10-2, the J gene TRBJ2-7; D is unresolved. The V gene lost 6 bases and the J gene lost 3 bases, with 9 bases spanning the gap. The CDR3 extends over 12 amino acids. The germline V gene has CDR1 WSHSY and CDR2 SAAADI. CDR3 sequence: CASRGSLYEQYF. For the CDR3, the DNA is TGCGCCAGCAGGGGAAGTCTCTACGAGCAGTACTTC.

The count of this clone is one. The chain uses TRBV30 and TRBJ2-1; D possibly corresponds to TRBD2 (6 bases). Germline assignment: CDR1 GTSNPN and CDR2 SVGIG (reference sequence). V was trimmed by 2 bases and J by 7 bases, leaving 18 bases between them. This CDR3 has 15 residues. The CDR3 coding sequence is TGTGCCTGGAGTATAGGGAGGAGTCCTGGGAATGAGCAGTTCTTC. Its protein product is CAWSIGRSPGNEQFF. The full variable domain, rest sourced from reference TRBV30 and TRBJ2-1, is SQTIHQWPATLVQPVGSPLSLECTVEGTSNPNLYWYRQAAGRGLQLLFYSVGIGQISSEVPQNLSASRPQDRQFILSSKKLLLSDSGFYLCAWSIGRSPGNEQFFGPGTRLTVL.

This clone was picked up a small number of times. The V call is TRBV6-8, the J call TRBJ1-3, with unresolved D. Germline V lookup: CDR1 MNHGY, CDR2 SAAAGT. The CDR3 length is 15 residues. V dropped 0 bases and J dropped 0 bases, with 6 bases sitting between them. This chain's CDR3 is CASSYSSGSGNTIYF. CDR3 in DNA: TGTGCCAGCAGTTACTCGAGCGGCTCTGGAAACACCATATATTTT.

The table lists this clone with a few counts. This rearrangement joins TRBV28 to TRBJ1-1, with D uncertain. Between the trimmed V and J ends, which lost 2 bases and 4 bases, there was a span of 5 bases. This CDR3 has 12 residues. Germline values: CDR1 MDHEN, CDR2 SYDVKM. Here the CDR3 reads CASSLRITEAFF. In nucleotides, the CDR3 is TGTGCCAGCAGTTTAAGAATCACTGAAGCTTTCTTT.

The genes are TRBV28 and TRBJ1-2; D possibly corresponds to TRBD1 (5 bases). The length of the CDR3 is 12 residues. CDR1 MDHEN and CDR2 SYDVKM come from the germline V gene. Trimming took off 11 bases at V and 0 bases at J, with 10 bases between the two ends. CDR3 bases: TGTGCCTCAACAGGAGCTAACTATGGCTACACCTTC. Protein sequence: CASTGANYGYTF.

This clone has a single count. This sequence joins TRBV9 and TRBJ2-3; 8 nucleotides align to TRBD2. The CDR3 consists of 16 residues. The ends lost 2 bases at V and 3 bases at J; junction bases unmatched: 8. The germline gives CDR1 SGDLS, CDR2 YYNGEE. The CDR3 sequence: CASSVLSGSPTDTQYF. The CDR3 nucleotides read TGTGCCAGCAGCGTCCTCAGCGGGAGTCCAACAGATACGCAGTATTTT.

CDR3 nucleotides: TGTGCCAGCAGCTCGCGGACAACCAACTATGGCTACACCTTC. This codes for CASSSRTTNYGYTF. This chain uses TRBV11-3 with TRBJ1-2, with TRBD1 as a possible D gene (5 bases). CDR3 length: 14 amino acids. Trimming removed 4 bases at V and 2 bases at J, with 11 bases between. Per germline, CDR1 SGHNT and CDR2 YENEEA.

The chain's CDR3 is CSVGGGLTGELFF. The DNA for the CDR3 is TGCAGCGTTGGCGGGGGGCTCACCGGGGAGCTGTTTTTT. The V gene is TRBV29-1, the J gene TRBJ2-2; 8 bases line up with TRBD2. The CDR3 is made up of 13 amino acids. Germline V CDR1 and CDR2: SQVTM, ANQGSEA. J lost 4 bases, V lost 4 bases, and 2 bases had no gene match.

V gene TRBV15 combines with J gene TRBJ2-5; D remains ambiguous. The ends were cut back, 1 base at V and 2 bases at J, with 14 bases in the middle. The germline V gene has CDR1 LNHNV and CDR2 YYDKDF (reference sequence). The CDR3 is made up of 16 amino acids. The CDR3 nucleotides are TGTGCCACCAGCAGAGCGGGTGGAAGAGGACAAGAGACCCAGTACTTC. It encodes CATSRAGGRGQETQYF.

This clone was recorded once. The chain is built from TRBV5-1 and TRBJ2-2; D is possibly TRBD1 (5 bases). The CDR3 is 16 residues long. V was shortened by 0 bases and J by 1 base, with 10 bases between the two germline ends. Germline V gene sequence: CDR1 SGHRS, CDR2 YFSETQ. The CDR3 reads CASSLAKQGNTGELFF. The CDR3 DNA follows: TGCGCCAGCAGCTTGGCCAAGCAGGGGAACACCGGGGAGCTGTTTTTT. Full variable domain (remainder filled in from reference TRBV5-1 and TRBJ2-2): KAGVTQTPRYLIKTRGQQVTLSCSPISGHRSVSWYQQTPGQGLQFLFEYFSETQRNKGNFPGRFSGRQFSNSRSEMNVSTLELGDSALYLCASSLAKQGNTGELFFGEGSRLTVL.

The CDR3 spells CASSIGTGTGELFF. CDR3 in DNA: TGTGCCAGTAGTATTGGGACGGGTACCGGGGAGCTGTTTTTT. The chain links TRBV19 to TRBJ2-2; perhaps D is TRBD1 or TRBD2 (5 bases each). This CDR3 contains 14 residues. In germline, CDR1 is LNHDA, CDR2 SQIVND (reference sequence). Trimming removed 3 bases at V and 5 bases at J, with 10 bases between.

The chain recombines TRBV30 with TRBJ1-3, with D tentatively TRBD1 (5 bases). Germline CDR1 and CDR2: GTSNPN and SVGIG (reference sequence). V lost 3 bases and J 0 bases, leaving 12 bases between the germline ends. The length of the CDR3 is 15 residues. CDR3 DNA: TGTGCCTGGAGGAAAGACAGAATCTCTGGAAACACCATATATTTT. Translation gives CAWRKDRISGNTIYF. The entire variable domain, with the rest obtained from reference TRBV30 and TRBJ1-3, is as follows: SQTIHQWPATLVQPVGSPLSLECTVEGTSNPNLYWYRQAAGRGLQLLFYSVGIGQISSEVPQNLSASRPQDRQFILSSKKLLLSDSGFYLCAWRKDRISGNTIYFGEGSWLTVV.

The chain links TRBV9 to TRBJ1-3; D gene ambiguous. This CDR3 region has 15 residues. Germline V gene data show CDR1 as SGDLS and CDR2 as YYNGEE. With 2 bases removed from V and 0 bases from J, the gap between germline ends came to 9 bases. The CDR3 DNA is TGTGCCAGCAGCGTCGGTAGCACCTCTGGAAACACCATATATTTT. Translated, it gives CASSVGSTSGNTIYF.

This clone is large in the sample. The chain recombines TRBV11-3 with TRBJ2-3, with D possibly being TRBD2 (5 bases). Germline V lookup: CDR1 SGHNT, CDR2 YENEEA. Between the trimmed V and J ends, which lost 4 bases and 2 bases, there was a span of 19 bases. CDR3 length: 17 amino acids. CDR3 in DNA: TGTGCCAGCAGCTCTTCCTCTGGAGGTCACTTCACAGATACGCAGTATTTT. Translating it yields CASSSSSGGHFTDTQYF.

The chain is built from TRBV25-1 and TRBJ1-2; 7 nucleotides match TRBD1. V shed 0 bases, J shed 8 bases, and the junction held 3 bases outside the gene matches. Per the germline V gene, CDR1 is MGHDK and CDR2 is SYGVNS. CDR3 length: 13 amino acids. The CDR3 reads CASSEYGTAGYTF. In DNA form, the CDR3 reads TGTGCCAGCAGTGAATATGGGACAGCCGGCTACACCTTC.

The rearrangement uses TRBV23-1 and TRBJ1-2, with D perhaps TRBD1 (5 bases). TRBV23-1 is assigned to the ORF class and has an uncertain function. This CDR3 has 15 residues. Deletions cut 4 bases from V and 6 bases from J, with 18 bases between. CDR3 sequence: CASSRPGPKEDGYTF. Here the CDR3 DNA reads TGCGCCAGCAGTCGACCGGGACCTAAGGAGGATGGCTACACCTTC.

This rearrangement joins TRBV12-5 to TRBJ2-1; the match to TRBD1 covers 9 bases. The germline V gene has CDR1 LGHNT and CDR2 FRNRAP. V was pared by 5 bases and J by 8 bases, with 7 bases of the junction left unmatched. This CDR3 contains 14 residues. Here the CDR3 DNA reads TGTGCTAGTGGTCCTGGACAGGGGTACGATGAGCAGTTCTTC. This sequence encodes CASGPGQGYDEQFF.

The J gene is TRBJ2-1, the V gene TRBV25-1; 9 nucleotides match TRBD2. There are 15 residues in the CDR3. CDR1 and CDR2 (germline): MGHDK, SYGVNS. J was trimmed by 0 bases and V by 7 bases; bases with no gene match: 4. In DNA form, the CDR3 reads TGTGCCAGCATGGGGGGACTAGCCTCCTACAATGAGCAGTTCTTC. It yields the protein CASMGGLASYNEQFF. Filled out from reference TRBV25-1 and TRBJ2-1, the complete variable domain reads EADIYQTPRYLVIGTGKKITLECSQTMGHDKMYWYQQDPGMELHLIHYSYGVNSTEKGDLSSESTVSRIRTEHFPLTLESARPSHTSQYLCASMGGLASYNEQFFGPGTRLTVL.

The rearrangement links TRBV19 to TRBJ1-3; unclear D gene. V was trimmed by 5 bases and J by 0 bases, leaving 11 bases between them. Germline values: CDR1 LNHDA, CDR2 SQIVND (reference sequence). The CDR3 has 15 amino acids. The CDR3 nucleotides read TGTGCCAGTAGTGAGACGGATTCCTCTGGAAACACCATATATTTT. It codes for CASSETDSSGNTIYF.

The J gene is TRBJ2-2, the V gene TRBV25-1; 7 bases match TRBD1. The CDR3 is 16 residues long. V gave up 3 bases and J gave up 4 bases; unmatched junction bases: 8. The germline V gene encodes CDR1 MGHDK and CDR2 SYGVNS. The CDR3 spells CASSDDRVGITGELFF. The CDR3 nucleotides read TGTGCCAGCAGTGACGACAGGGTTGGTATCACCGGGGAGCTGTTTTTT.